A single sample gave rise to the 5 T cell receptor beta chains below, sequenced in a study of PD-1 blockade in classical Hodgkin lymphoma. Produced via immunoSEQ multiplex PCR; TCRdb's table is partial and in-frame only. The sample carries approximately 98,000 clones, about 88% recorded once. Relapses following autologous stem cell transplantation were seen in all patients, with brentuximab vedotin exposure varying. The sample consisted of peripheral blood mononuclear cells (PBMCs), taken before the second cycle of nivolumab. These TCRs come from a human donor with classical Hodgkin lymphoma.

This clone has more than one count but fewer than ten. The rearrangement uses TRBV27 and TRBJ1-1; 9 bases fit TRBD1. Unmatched junction bases numbered 6, after V lost 6 bases and J lost 1 base. The CDR3 length is 15 residues. CDR1 is MNHEY, CDR2 SMNVEV, per germline (reference sequence). CDR3 sequence: CASSEDRGWNTEAFF. The DNA for the CDR3 is TGTGCCAGCAGCGAAGACAGGGGGTGGAACACTGAAGCTTTCTTT.

This rearrangement joins TRBV10-2 to TRBJ2-1, with 8 bases identical to TRBD2. CDR3 length: 15 residues. After removal of 7 bases from V and 0 bases from J, the junction contained 5 bases not matched to a gene. Germline CDR1 WSHSY, CDR2 SAAADI. CDR3: CASKVAGSSYNEQFF. The CDR3 nucleotides read TGCGCCAGCAAGGTAGCGGGAAGCTCCTACAATGAGCAGTTCTTC.

A remark on this clone: At one of its ends the junction is not consistent with the germline gene, which may arise from a read error. The V gene is TRBV7-7, the J gene TRBJ2-3; TRBD2 agrees at 8 bases. Germline V CDR1 and CDR2: SSHAT, FNYEAQ (reference sequence). This CDR3 has 15 residues. CDR3 DNA: TGTGCTAGCAGCCCTGCAGGCGGGAGGTCAGATACGCAGTATTTT. Translated, it gives CASSPAGGRSDTQYF.

Comment on this clone: Relative to the germline gene, one junction end is altered; a read error may explain this. This chain links TRBV6-6 with TRBJ2-5; 8 bases are shared with TRBD2. CDR1 is MNHNY, CDR2 SVGAGI, per germline (reference sequence). This CDR3 is 15 amino acids long. The CDR3 sequence is CASSEDPGLDSPQYF. In nucleotides, the CDR3 is TGCGCCAGCAGTGAGGATCCGGGACTAGACTCCCCCCAGTACTTC.

The V and J genes are TRBV18 and TRBJ2-7; D tentatively fits TRBD1 or TRBD2 (5 bases each). The CDR3 contains 16 residues. V lost 0 bases and J lost 0, with 12 bases in between. Germline-derived CDR1 and CDR2 are KGHSH and LQKENI. The CDR3 is CASSPPGRVGSYEQYF. The CDR3 bases are TGTGCCAGCTCACCACCGGGGCGGGTCGGCTCCTACGAGCAGTACTTC.